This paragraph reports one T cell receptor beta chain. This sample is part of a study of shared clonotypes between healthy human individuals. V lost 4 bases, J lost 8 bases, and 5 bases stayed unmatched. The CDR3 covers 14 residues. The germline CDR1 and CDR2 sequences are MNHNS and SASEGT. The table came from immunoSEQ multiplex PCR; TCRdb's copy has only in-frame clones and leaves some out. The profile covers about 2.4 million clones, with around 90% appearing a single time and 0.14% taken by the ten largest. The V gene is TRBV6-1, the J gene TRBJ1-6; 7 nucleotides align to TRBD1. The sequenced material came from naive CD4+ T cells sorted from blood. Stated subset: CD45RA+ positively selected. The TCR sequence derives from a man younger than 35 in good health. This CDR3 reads CASSATGLHSPLHF. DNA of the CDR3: TGTGCCAGCAGTGCGACAGGGTTGCATTCACCCCTCCACTTT.